This passage covers 27 T cell receptor beta chains from one sample sequenced in a study of blood T cell repertoires in COVID-19. This table comes from immunoSEQ multiplex PCR, and its TCRdb copy is limited to in-frame clones, with some not included. The sample carries around 250,000 clones, approximately 84% recorded once. Sequencing used peripheral blood. The receptors stem from a human donor in a cohort sampled during active COVID-19.

The gene calls are TRBV19 and TRBJ2-7, with D possibly being TRBD1 (6 bases). The CDR3 is 13 residues long. Germline V lookup: CDR1 LNHDA, CDR2 SQIVND (reference sequence). The germline V and J ends were trimmed by 5 bases and 6 bases, with 14 bases remaining between them. CDR3 protein: CASSGLQGSEQYF. CDR3 nucleotide sequence: TGTGCCAGTAGTGGGCTACAGGGAAGCGAGCAGTACTTC.

The V and J genes are TRBV6-5 and TRBJ2-3; D is perhaps TRBD1 (6 bases). This CDR3 has 13 amino acids. The V and J ends lost 8 bases and 5 bases respectively, with 14 bases between them. Germline-derived CDR1 and CDR2 are MNHEY and SVGAGI. The CDR3 loop reads CASRLAGEDTQYF. The CDR3 region has the DNA TGTGCCAGCCGTTTAGCAGGGGAAGATACGCAGTATTTT.

The chain carries TRBV9 and TRBJ2-1, with 13 nucleotides matching TRBD2. Germline V gene sequence: CDR1 SGDLS, CDR2 YYNGEE. The CDR3 has 16 amino acids. V trimming: 3 bases; J trimming: 9 bases; junction bases outside the gene matches: 9. Written as DNA, the CDR3 is TGTGCCAGCAGCGGATCCACTAGCGGGGGGGCCGGTGAGCAGTTCTTC. As protein: CASSGSTSGGAGEQFF.

This chain links TRBV5-4 with TRBJ2-3; 7 bases are shared with TRBD1. The V and J ends lost 3 bases and 2 bases, in that order; junction bases with no gene match: 6. The CDR3 totals 15 residues. CDR1 and CDR2 (germline): SGHNT, YYREEE (reference sequence). The CDR3: CASSSKQGSTDTQYF. The CDR3 region has the DNA TGTGCCAGCAGCTCTAAACAGGGGTCCACAGATACGCAGTATTTT.

J is TRBJ2-1 and V is TRBV6-5; 8 bases align to TRBD2. The CDR3 runs to 13 residues. Germline V gene sequence: CDR1 MNHEY, CDR2 SVGAGI. V shed 2 bases, J shed 10 bases, and the junction held 4 bases outside the gene matches. In DNA form, the CDR3 reads TGTGCCAGCAGTTACGGGGCGGGAGGCGAGCAGTTCTTC. Translating gives CASSYGAGGEQFF.

J is TRBJ1-2 and V is TRBV5-1, with 10 positions matching TRBD1. Trimming removed 4 bases from V and 4 bases from J; junction bases left unmatched: 4. The length of the CDR3 is 14 residues. Germline CDR1 SGHRS, CDR2 YFSETQ. This chain's CDR3 is CASSGTGEVYGYTF. The CDR3 region has the DNA TGCGCCAGCAGCGGGACAGGGGAAGTCTATGGCTACACCTTC.

CDR3 region: CASREQGFYSGANVLTF. The CDR3 DNA follows: TGTGCCAGCAGAGAACAGGGCTTCTACTCTGGGGCCAACGTCCTGACTTTC. The V and J genes are TRBV2 and TRBJ2-6, with a weak D call TRBD1 (6 bases). Trimming removed 6 bases from V and 0 bases from J, with 15 bases in between. Germline values: CDR1 SNHLY, CDR2 FYNNEI. The CDR3 runs 17 residues.

V gene TRBV24-1 combines with J gene TRBJ2-3; 13 nucleotides line up with TRBD2. The germline V gene has CDR1 KGHDR and CDR2 SFDVKD. This CDR3 contains 18 residues. The J segment lost 6 bases and the V segment lost 4 bases, leaving 12 bases of the junction unmatched. CDR3 sequence reads: CATSDPKTSGRPFDTQYF. DNA for the CDR3: TGTGCCACCAGTGACCCAAAGACTAGCGGGAGGCCGTTCGATACGCAGTATTTT.

V usage is TRBV28 and J usage is TRBJ1-2; D gene unclear. V lost 4 bases and J 5 bases, leaving 11 bases between the germline ends. The CDR3 consists of 13 residues. Germline V gene lookup returns CDR1 MDHEN and CDR2 SYDVKM. The CDR3 DNA sequence: TGTGCCAGCAGTTCCCACCCTACGTATGGCTACACCTTC. Translated, it gives CASSSHPTYGYTF.

CDR3 protein: CATSDPTAGSQPQHF. DNA of the CDR3: TGTGCCACCAGTGATCCCACCGCTGGGAGTCAGCCCCAGCATTTT. The chain recombines TRBV24-1 with TRBJ1-5; no clear D. The germline V gene encodes CDR1 KGHDR and CDR2 SFDVKD. Between the trimmed V and J ends, which lost 3 bases and 6 bases, there was a span of 14 bases. The CDR3 has 15 residues.

This clone occurred once. The chain is built from TRBV10-3 and TRBJ2-2; 9 positions match TRBD2. CDR1 is ENHRY, CDR2 SYGVKD, per germline. J was trimmed by 6 bases and V by 8 bases; bases with no gene match: 4. There are 13 residues in the CDR3. CDR3 coding DNA: TGTGCCATCGGGACTAGCATCCCCGGGGAGCTGTTTTTT. Translated, it gives CAIGTSIPGELFF.

This clone has a handful of counts. V usage is TRBV5-1 and J usage is TRBJ2-3, with 10 nucleotides matching TRBD1. CDR1 is SGHRS and CDR2 is YFSETQ in the germline V gene. After removal of 0 bases from V and 5 bases from J, the junction contained 6 bases not matched to a gene. The CDR3 has 16 residues. In DNA, the CDR3 is TGCGCCAGCAGCTTGGATCCGGGACAGGGGAGAGATACGCAGTATTTT. This sequence encodes CASSLDPGQGRDTQYF.

The CDR3 is CASSKRTSGMYNEQFF. The CDR3 DNA sequence: TGTGCCAGCAGCAAACGGACTAGCGGCATGTACAATGAGCAGTTCTTC. The gene calls are TRBV7-9 and TRBJ2-1, with 10 bases matching TRBD2. The CDR3 consists of 16 residues. With V trimmed by 5 bases and J by 4 bases, 8 bases remained unmatched. Germline V gene sequence: CDR1 SEHNR, CDR2 FQNEAQ (reference sequence).

Remarks on this clone: One end of the junction does not line up with germline, which may come from a read error. This sequence joins TRBV5-4 and TRBJ1-6; the D gene is possibly TRBD1 (6 bases). Germline CDR1 reads SGHNT; CDR2 reads YYREEE (reference sequence). This CDR3 region has 12 residues. The CDR3 loop is CASSGNRVPRAF. As DNA, the CDR3 is TGTGCCAGCAGCGGAAACAGGGTCCCTCGGGCCTTT.

The chain combines TRBV4-2 with TRBJ1-3; maybe TRBD1 (5 bases). Germline V gives CDR1 LGHNA, CDR2 YNFKEQ. The V end lost 0 bases, the J end lost 8 bases, and 11 bases lay between the germline ends. The CDR3 contains 14 residues. The CDR3 DNA reads TGTGCCAGCAGCCAAGAAGGGGAGGGAGACACCATATATTTT. Amino acids: CASSQEGEGDTIYF.

The gene calls are TRBV9 and TRBJ1-3; D unclear. V dropped 4 bases and J dropped 0 bases, with 14 bases sitting between them. CDR1 is SGDLS, CDR2 YYNGEE, per germline. This CDR3 spans 16 amino acids. The CDR3, as DNA: TGTGCCAGCAGCCGAGGGTGGCAGACCTCTGGAAACACCATATATTTT. Its protein product is CASSRGWQTSGNTIYF.

The chain employs TRBV6-2 or TRBV6-3 and TRBJ1-1; possible D gene TRBD1, 5 bases. V dropped 4 bases and J dropped 1 base, with 10 bases sitting between them. This CDR3 contains 14 residues. Germline lookup yields CDR1 MNHEY and CDR2 SVGEGT. CDR3 nucleotide sequence: TGTGCCAGCAGTTTTGACAGCCAGAACACTGAAGCTTTCTTT. Encoded protein: CASSFDSQNTEAFF.

The chain carries TRBV11-2 and TRBJ1-4, with 8 bases fitting TRBD1. Per the germline V gene, CDR1 is SGHAT and CDR2 is FQNNGV. The CDR3 has 15 residues. V trimming: 5 bases; J trimming: 5 bases; junction bases outside the gene matches: 7. The CDR3 region has the DNA TGTGCCAGCAGCCCTGGGACAGGAAGCAATGAAAAACTGTTTTTT. Translation: CASSPGTGSNEKLFF.

The J gene is TRBJ2-3, the V gene TRBV5-4, with 8 bases aligning to TRBD1. From germline, CDR1 is SGHNT and CDR2 YYREEE (reference sequence). The CDR3 is 16 amino acids. Trimming removed 4 bases from V and 4 bases from J; junction bases left unmatched: 11. DNA of the CDR3: TGTGCCAGCAGCGTCCCAGGACAGGGAGTTGCAGATACGCAGTATTTT. Protein product: CASSVPGQGVADTQYF. Complete variable domain (other parts from reference TRBV5-4 and TRBJ2-3): ETGVTQSPTHLIKTRGQQVTLRCSSQSGHNTVSWYQQALGQGPQFIFQYYREEENGRGNFPPRFSGLQFPNYSSELNVNALELDDSALYLCASSVPGQGVADTQYFGPGTRLTVL.

This clone was seen a single time. The J gene is TRBJ2-5, the V gene TRBV27; a weak D match, TRBD1 (6 bases). V was clipped by 6 bases and J by 7 bases, with 15 bases between them. The CDR3 contains 13 residues. Germline CDR1 reads MNHEY; CDR2 reads SMNVEV (reference sequence). CDR3 in amino acids: CASRQDRTGTQYF. The CDR3 region has the DNA TGTGCCAGCAGGCAGGACAGAACCGGGACCCAGTACTTC.

The J gene is TRBJ2-6, the V gene TRBV28; perhaps TRBD1 as D (6 bases). This CDR3 has 18 amino acids. Germline V gives CDR1 MDHEN, CDR2 SYDVKM. V lost 4 bases, J lost 0 bases, and 16 bases lay in between. The CDR3 nucleotides are TGTGCCAGCAGTTATAGGGGACATTTAGGCTCTGGGGCCAACGTCCTGACTTTC. As protein: CASSYRGHLGSGANVLTF.

The gene calls are TRBV2 and TRBJ2-7; 9 bases agree with TRBD2. V gave up 2 bases and J gave up 5 bases; unmatched junction bases: 10. Germline V gene data show CDR1 as SNHLY and CDR2 as FYNNEI. CDR3 size: 16 residues. The CDR3 reads CASSEYGASGVNEQYF. The CDR3 nucleotides read TGTGCCAGCAGTGAATATGGAGCTAGCGGGGTAAACGAGCAGTACTTC.

The chain joins TRBV6-2 or TRBV6-3 to TRBJ2-5; 7 bases line up with TRBD2. V lost 2 bases, J lost 5 bases, and 11 bases stayed unmatched. The CDR3 covers 16 residues. Germline CDR1 reads MNHEY; CDR2 reads SVGEGT. This CDR3 is CASSYGRGVSGETQYF. DNA for the CDR3: TGTGCCAGCAGTTACGGGAGGGGCGTGTCTGGGGAGACCCAGTACTTC.

This clone was seen only once. The chain employs TRBV3-1 (or the pseudogene TRBV3-2) and TRBJ2-7, with 11 bases that match TRBD2. Germline CDR1 is LGHDT and CDR2 is YNNKEL (reference sequence). The CDR3 loop spans 14 amino acids. V gave up 3 bases and J gave up 6 bases; unmatched junction bases: 4. In DNA, the CDR3 is TGTGCCAGCAGCCAGACGACTAGCGGGGTCGAGCAGTACTTC. This gives the protein CASSQTTSGVEQYF.

V usage is TRBV6-6 and J usage is TRBJ2-2, with TRBD1 matching over 8 bases. The CDR3 spans 15 residues. Germline V gives CDR1 MNHNY, CDR2 SVGAGI (reference sequence). V shed 6 bases and J 3 bases; nucleotides not matched to a gene: 6. CDR3 protein: CASSRGQEDTGELFF. The CDR3 bases are TGTGCCAGCAGCCGGGGACAGGAAGACACCGGGGAGCTGTTTTTT.

The rearrangement joins TRBV10-3 to TRBJ2-7; 7 nucleotides match TRBD2. Germline CDR1 ENHRY, CDR2 SYGVKD. This CDR3 comprises 14 residues. V shed 4 bases, J shed 0 bases, and the junction held 3 bases outside the gene matches. The CDR3 is CAISGTSDSYEQYF. CDR3 DNA sequence: TGTGCCATCAGTGGAACTAGCGACTCCTACGAGCAGTACTTC.

The V call is TRBV6-2 or TRBV6-3, the J call TRBJ2-3, with 12 bases lining up with TRBD2. Germline lookup yields CDR1 MNHEY and CDR2 SVGEGT. The CDR3 runs 18 residues. V dropped 6 bases and J dropped 2; count of bases not matched to a gene: 12. The CDR3 region is CASSSGLAGTPPTDTQYF. CDR3 coding DNA: TGTGCCAGCAGCTCCGGACTAGCGGGGACCCCTCCCACAGATACGCAGTATTTT.